What follows describes a single TCR beta chain. This specimen belongs to a study of T cell repertoires in cytomegalovirus infection. TCRdb reprocessed the reads via MiXCR and lists one record per CDR3 protein. The sample holds around 300,000 distinct CDR3 sequences, around 9.5% seen once. CDR1 is SEHNR, CDR2 FQNEAQ, per germline (reference sequence). Trimming took 1 base from V and 0 from J, leaving 6 bases between them. This CDR3 is 14 amino acids long. The sequencing input was PBMCs. The chain employs TRBV7-9 and TRBJ1-1; D is unclear. The TCR was taken from a human donor in good health (CMV status not recorded). Some clones in this sample may be carry-over from other donors' samples. The CDR3 protein is CASSLETLNTEAFF. In nucleotides, the CDR3 is TGTGCCAGCAGCTTAGAGACTTTGAACACTGAAGCTTTCTTT.